Presented here are 10 T cell receptor beta chains from one specimen sequenced in a study of blood T cell repertoires in COVID-19. The method was immunoSEQ multiplex PCR; TCRdb's version includes in-frame clones alone and lacks a portion of them. The repertoire holds 200,000 to 250,000 clones, roughly 80% seen once, with around 5.1% in the top ten. The specimen was peripheral blood. Receptor source: a human donor in a cohort sampled during active COVID-19.

The chain uses TRBV7-9 and TRBJ2-2; 10 positions agree with TRBD1. Germline CDR1 reads SEHNR; CDR2 reads FQNEAQ (reference sequence). After removal of 6 bases from V and 0 bases from J, the junction contained 1 base not matched to a gene. This CDR3 has 15 amino acids. This CDR3 reads CASRTGGANTGELFF. The CDR3 DNA reads as TGTGCCAGCAGGACAGGGGGCGCGAACACCGGGGAGCTGTTTTTT.

This clone was counted a single time. CDR3 protein: CASSLDHWRNTIYF. The CDR3 coding sequence is TGTGCCAGCAGTTTGGACCATTGGAGGAACACCATATATTTT. The chain joins TRBV6-2 or TRBV6-3 to TRBJ1-3; no reliable D call. V lost 4 bases to trimming and J lost 7 bases, with 14 bases between them. This CDR3 is built from 14 residues. Germline CDR1 and CDR2: MNHEY and SVGEGT.

V usage is TRBV25-1 and J usage is TRBJ2-3; possible D gene TRBD2, 6 bases. V shed 3 bases and J shed 10 bases, with 14 bases lying between them. CDR1 is MGHDK and CDR2 is SYGVNS in the germline V gene. The CDR3 is made up of 13 amino acids. The CDR3 DNA sequence: TGTGCCAGCAGTGACTCCCCCCCGGGGGCGCAGTATTTT. Protein: CASSDSPPGAQYF.

The CDR3 is CASSFPLSYNEQFF. In DNA, the CDR3 is TGTGCCAGCAGCTTCCCCCTATCCTACAATGAGCAGTTCTTC. The J gene is TRBJ2-1, the V gene TRBV7-2; D gene ambiguous. The CDR3 consists of 14 residues. CDR1 and CDR2 from the germline V gene are SGHTA and FQGNSA. Trimming left V 3 bases short and J 1 base short, with 7 bases between.

The V call is TRBV10-3, the J call TRBJ2-5; 8 nucleotides line up with TRBD2. The germline gives CDR1 ENHRY, CDR2 SYGVKD. J lost 4 bases, V lost 7 bases, and 2 bases had no gene match. The CDR3 is 12 amino acids. As DNA, the CDR3 is TGTGCCATCAAAAGCGGGGGAGAGACCCAGTACTTC. Translating it yields CAIKSGGETQYF.

The chain has TRBV2 and TRBJ2-7; D is ambiguous. The CDR3 loop spans 13 amino acids. The V gene's germline CDR1 is SNHLY and CDR2 FYNNEI. V lost 7 bases and J lost 2, with 12 bases in between. CDR3 amino acids: CASTRDLTYEQYF. The DNA for the CDR3 is TGTGCCAGCACGAGAGATCTCACCTACGAGCAGTACTTC.

This clone was seen more than once but under ten times. V and J are TRBV5-1 and TRBJ2-6; 9 nucleotides line up with TRBD1. CDR3 size: 18 residues. Germline values: CDR1 SGHRS, CDR2 YFSETQ. The V segment lost 4 bases and the J segment 4 bases; nucleotides outside the gene matches: 12. CDR3 in amino acids: CASSGTGTGLWGANVLTF. CDR3 nucleotides: TGCGCCAGCAGCGGCACCGGGACAGGGCTGTGGGGGGCCAACGTCCTGACTTTC.

This clone appeared once. The V and J genes are TRBV28 and TRBJ2-3; 8 bases are shared with TRBD1. The CDR3 spans 14 residues. The V and J ends lost 6 bases and 7 bases, in that order; junction bases with no gene match: 9. Germline values: CDR1 MDHEN, CDR2 SYDVKM. The CDR3 bases are TGTGCCAGCAGCGGGACAGGCTTGTTTAATACGCAGTATTTT. This sequence encodes CASSGTGLFNTQYF.

This chain links TRBV19 with TRBJ1-2; TRBD1 is a possible D gene (5 bases). CDR1 is LNHDA, CDR2 SQIVND, per germline (reference sequence). The CDR3 has 14 amino acids. Trimming shortened V by 5 bases and J by 3 bases, and 13 bases separated the two germline ends. CDR3 nucleotide sequence: TGTGCCAGTAGTGCCCAGGAGACAGACTATGGCTACACCTTC. It codes for CASSAQETDYGYTF.

V and J are TRBV6-5 and TRBJ1-2; D gene ambiguous. Germline-derived CDR1 and CDR2 are MNHEY and SVGAGI. The CDR3 has 10 amino acids. Trimming removed 10 bases at V and 7 bases at J, with 10 bases between. CDR3 sequence reads: CATFFVGYTF. In DNA form, the CDR3 reads TGTGCCACCTTCTTTGTTGGCTACACCTTC.